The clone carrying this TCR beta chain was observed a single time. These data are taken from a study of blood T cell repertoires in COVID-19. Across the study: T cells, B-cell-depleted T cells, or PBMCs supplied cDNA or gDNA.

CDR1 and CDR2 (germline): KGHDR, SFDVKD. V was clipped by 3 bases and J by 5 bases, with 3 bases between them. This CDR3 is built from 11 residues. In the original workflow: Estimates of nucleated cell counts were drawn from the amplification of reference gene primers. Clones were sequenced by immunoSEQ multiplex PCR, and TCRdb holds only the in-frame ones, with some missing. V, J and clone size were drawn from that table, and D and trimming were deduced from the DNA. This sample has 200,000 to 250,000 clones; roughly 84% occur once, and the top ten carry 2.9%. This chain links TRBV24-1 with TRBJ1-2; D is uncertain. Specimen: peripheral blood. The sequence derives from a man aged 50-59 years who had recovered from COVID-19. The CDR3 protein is CATSDQYGYTF. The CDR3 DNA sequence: TGTGCCACCAGTGATCAGTATGGCTACACCTTC.